The source of this T cell receptor beta chain is a study of T-cell reconstitution after alpha-beta-depleted transplantation in children. Study results and caveats: Surviving thymic progenitors and recipient T cells were the source of high TCRbeta diversity at day 60 in some patients.

A few counts support this clonotype. Antigen: not known. The length of the CDR3 is 14 residues. Trimming pared 3 bases from V and 0 bases from J, leaving 8 bases between. Germline values: CDR1 KGHSH, CDR2 LQKENI. The authors prepared the TCRbeta library with unique molecular identifiers. TCRdb redid the calling of the PCR reads with MiXCR, one entry per CDR3 protein. The sample has a few hundred thousand distinct CDR3 sequences; around a tenth are singletons. This sequence was found in a boy under three years old with acute myeloid leukemia, due to receive a stem cell transplant. The chain joins TRBV18 to TRBJ1-1; the D is unclear. The sequences come from PBMCs, collected before TCRalphabeta/CD19-depleted stem cell transplant. In DNA form, the CDR3 reads TGTGCCAGCTCACCGTCACACCTGAACACTGAAGCTTTCTTT. Protein: CASSPSHLNTEAFF.